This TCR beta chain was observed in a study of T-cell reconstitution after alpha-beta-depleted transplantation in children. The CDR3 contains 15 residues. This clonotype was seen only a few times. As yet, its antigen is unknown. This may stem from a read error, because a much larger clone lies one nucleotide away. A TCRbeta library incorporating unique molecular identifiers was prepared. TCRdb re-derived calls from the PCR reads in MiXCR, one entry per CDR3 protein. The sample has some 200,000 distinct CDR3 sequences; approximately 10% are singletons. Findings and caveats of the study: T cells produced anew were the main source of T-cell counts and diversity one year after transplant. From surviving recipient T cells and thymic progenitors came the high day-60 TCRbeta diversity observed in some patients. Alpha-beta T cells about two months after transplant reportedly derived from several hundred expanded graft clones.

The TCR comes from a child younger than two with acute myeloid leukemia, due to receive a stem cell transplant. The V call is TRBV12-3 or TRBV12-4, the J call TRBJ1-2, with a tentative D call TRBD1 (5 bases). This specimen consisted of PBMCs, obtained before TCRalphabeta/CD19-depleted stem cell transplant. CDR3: CASSPRPQGGYGYPF. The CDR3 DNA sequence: TGTGCCAGCAGTCCCCGCCCTCAGGGTGGCTATGGCTACCCCTTC.